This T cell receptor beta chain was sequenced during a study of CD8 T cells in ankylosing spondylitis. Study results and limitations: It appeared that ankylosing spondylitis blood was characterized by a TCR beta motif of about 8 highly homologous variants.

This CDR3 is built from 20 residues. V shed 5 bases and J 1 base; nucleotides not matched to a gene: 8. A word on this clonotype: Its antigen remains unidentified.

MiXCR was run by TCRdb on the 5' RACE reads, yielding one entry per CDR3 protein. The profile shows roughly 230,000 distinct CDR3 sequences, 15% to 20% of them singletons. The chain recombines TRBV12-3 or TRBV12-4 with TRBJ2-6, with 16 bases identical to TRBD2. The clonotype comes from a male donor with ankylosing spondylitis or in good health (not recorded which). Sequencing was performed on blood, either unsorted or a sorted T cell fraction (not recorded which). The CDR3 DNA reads TGTGCCAGCAGTGGGACTAGCGGGAGGGCCGGAAGGTCTGGGGCCAACGTCCTGACTTTC. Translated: CASSGTSGRAGRSGANVLTF.